This TCR beta chain stems from a study of cytomegalovirus exposure and HLA in healthy donors (dated by TCRdb to between 2016 and 2019). Context from the whole study: The roughly 670 repertoires of the first cohort and the roughly 110 validation repertoires were produced on the same platform, according to a later analysis. A separate validation cohort of roughly 130 different subjects was used in addition to the approximately 700-subject first cohort. The study aimed to test whether signatures of past pathogen exposure could be identified by cataloging public T cell receptors. High-throughput TCR immunosequencing, statistical association of individual TCRs with disease status, and machine learning were combined to predict cytomegalovirus infection status.

Study-level results and caveats: A later analysis found that TCRs clustered in the first cohort also tended to co-occur in the 120 validation repertoires, with about 94% of cluster scores above 0. In the study, 150 to 200 TCR beta chains were listed as associated with cytomegalovirus. Three of the identified cytomegalovirus-associated TCR beta chains were confirmed in vitro to be specific for cytomegalovirus antigens. It was suggested by the authors that the approach could potentially be generalized to other disease states and immunological phenotypes. The validation cohort had no HLA typing available for a later analysis, so co-occurrence within that cohort was assessed over all 110 or so repertoires. The classifier was reported to diagnose cytomegalovirus status with high specificity and sensitivity in both the original cohort and the validation cohort. Most TCR sequences were seen in very few donors, while some public TCRs were found in many individuals.

The CDR3, from cysteine to phenylalanine, totals 14 residues. Only CDR3 DNA remains: 42 bases, in frame from the first base. CDR1 and CDR2, per the germline V gene (reference sequence), are GTSNPN and SVGIG. Trimming accounts for 3 bases at V and 6 bases at J, while the number of junction bases matched to no gene is 6. The library was built by means of the immunoSEQ multiplex PCR assay. In the source study's methods: A statistical classification framework was built for diagnosing cytomegalovirus status from the catalog of TCR beta chain sequences. As stored in TCRdb, this immuneACCESS dataset retains in-frame rearrangements with V and J assigned. A fraction of the clones does not appear; measured against another copy, unresolved V genes explain less than half of the discrepancy, and the remainder lacks a known reason. V, J and clone size derive from that table, while D and trimming were established from the DNA sequence. For this sample there are some 110,000 clones; 86% appear just once. Of the sample, 4% to 6% is held by the ten largest clones.

Concerning this clone: Its specific antigen is unknown. No much larger clone is present one base from it, and per-base qualities are unavailable.

Donors formed part of the validation cohort, which comprised over a hundred subjects and was distinct from the first cohort of under 750 subjects. The chain uses TRBV30 and TRBJ2-1, with 9 central nucleotides matching TRBD2. The sequenced sample consisted of PBMCs. This TCR came from a man aged 18-30 years in good health and CMV-seronegative. The CDR3 reads CAWREVAGANEQFF. The nucleotide sequence reads TGTGCCTGGAGGGAGGTAGCGGGAGCCAATGAGCAGTTCTTC.